Below, 10 T cell receptor beta chains from the same sample are listed, as sequenced in a study of T cell responses to AZD1222 COVID-19 vaccine. Clones were sequenced by immunoSEQ multiplex PCR, and TCRdb holds only the in-frame ones, with some missing. Of about 200,000 clones in the sample, around 94% were seen once. The sequencing here drew on peripheral blood, taken 28 days after the second dose of the MenACWY control vaccine. The receptors stem from an adult who received the MenACWY meningococcal vaccine as a control.

The rearrangement links TRBV5-5 to TRBJ2-5; no clear D gene. Trimming took 2 bases from V and 3 from J, leaving 8 bases between them. The CDR3 extends over 13 amino acids. Per germline, CDR1 SGHKS and CDR2 YYEKEE (reference sequence). As DNA, the CDR3 is TGTGCCAGCAGCTTCGGCCCTAAAGAGACCCAGTACTTC. This codes for CASSFGPKETQYF.

A single count supports this clone. V and J are TRBV23-1 and TRBJ2-7; perhaps TRBD2 as D (5 bases). TRBV23-1 falls under the ORF class, with uncertain function. The V end lost 0 bases, the J end lost 2 bases, and 8 bases lay between the germline ends. The CDR3 covers 14 residues. The CDR3, as DNA: TGCGCCAGCAGTCAATCGCGGGTGACCTACGAGCAGTACTTC. Its protein product is CASSQSRVTYEQYF.

CDR3 sequence reads: CASSLGTGTDTQYF. The CDR3 nucleotides read TGCGCCAGCAGCCTTGGGACTGGCACAGATACGCAGTATTTT. J is TRBJ2-3 and V is TRBV4-3; D might be TRBD2 (6 bases). The CDR3 is 14 residues long. CDR1 is LGHNA, CDR2 YSLEER, per germline. Trimming stripped 4 bases from V and 1 base from J, with 9 bases between.

The chain links TRBV18 to TRBJ1-1; 9 nucleotides line up with TRBD1. The CDR3 loop spans 13 amino acids. J was trimmed by 5 bases and V by 4 bases; bases with no gene match: 2. From germline, CDR1 is KGHSH and CDR2 LQKENI. CDR3: CASSRDRVTEAFF. In nucleotides, the CDR3 is TGTGCCAGCTCACGGGACAGGGTTACTGAAGCTTTCTTT.

This clone has just a few counts. The chain has TRBV5-6 and TRBJ2-7; 7 bases are a match to TRBD1. This CDR3 contains 14 residues. V was pared by 3 bases and J by 0 bases, with 3 bases of the junction left unmatched. The germline gives CDR1 SGHDT, CDR2 YYEEEE. The CDR3 is CASSYGTASYEQYF. CDR3 nucleotides: TGTGCCAGCAGCTACGGGACAGCCTCCTACGAGCAGTACTTC.

This chain joins TRBV11-2 and TRBJ2-7; 9 nucleotides align to TRBD1. Germline CDR1 reads SGHAT; CDR2 reads FQNNGV. V lost 3 bases and J lost 2; bases outside the gene matches: 2. CDR3 length: 14 amino acids. DNA for the CDR3: TGTGCCAGCAGCTTCAGGACAGGGGCCTACGAGCAGTACTTC. It is translated as CASSFRTGAYEQYF.

The rearrangement joins TRBV28 to TRBJ1-4, with D possibly being TRBD1 (5 bases). The CDR3 covers 15 residues. The V and J ends lost 3 bases and 4 bases respectively, with 12 bases between them. In germline, CDR1 is MDHEN, CDR2 SYDVKM. CDR3 coding DNA: TGTGCCAGCAGTTTTCGTACAGGACGTAATGAAAAACTGTTTTTT. It yields the protein CASSFRTGRNEKLFF.

The chain recombines TRBV3-1 (or the pseudogene TRBV3-2) with TRBJ2-2, with D tentatively TRBD2 (5 bases). Trimming removed 1 base at V and 5 bases at J, with 20 bases between. Germline assignment: CDR1 LGHDT and CDR2 YNNKEL (reference sequence). There are 18 residues in the CDR3. As DNA, the CDR3 is TGTGCCAGCAGCCAAGCCCTCTGGAGCTGGTCGGGAACCGGGGAGCTGTTTTTT. It translates to CASSQALWSWSGTGELFF.

V is TRBV7-9 and J is TRBJ2-7; 9 bases agree with TRBD2. The CDR3 is 15 residues long. With V trimmed by 5 bases and J by 2 bases, 7 bases remained unmatched. The germline gives CDR1 SEHNR, CDR2 FQNEAQ (reference sequence). CDR3 protein: CASSRLGLAAYEQYF. In DNA form, the CDR3 reads TGTGCCAGCAGCCGTCTGGGACTAGCTGCCTACGAGCAGTACTTC.

This clone was seen a single time. The chain is built from TRBV6-6 and TRBJ1-1; possibly TRBD1 for D (6 bases). The ends were cut back, 6 bases at V and 1 base at J, with 9 bases in the middle. Germline V lookup: CDR1 MNHNY, CDR2 SVGAGI (reference sequence). CDR3 size: 13 residues. The CDR3 DNA reads as TGTGCCAGCAGGAAGGGACAGAACACTGAAGCTTTCTTT. It specifies CASRKGQNTEAFF.